This T cell receptor (beta chain) was identified during a study of CD8 T cells in ankylosing spondylitis. Study conclusions and caveats: Past studies reported some motif variants in reactive arthritis synovial fluid and blood. Matched synovial fluid from ankylosing spondylitis patients was reported to be enriched for disease-linked clones. Blood of patients with ankylosing spondylitis appeared to be characterized by a TCR beta motif of eight highly homologous variants. Clones linked to disease, bearing a CD8+ phenotype, were relatively rare in peripheral blood.

Comment on this clonotype: The antigen is unknown.

CDR3 length equals 14 residues. CDR1 and CDR2 (germline): MNHEY, SVGEGT. Losses at the gene ends were 6 bases for V and 6 bases for J; bases not matched to a gene: 6. A single record per CDR3 protein comes from TCRdb applying MiXCR to the 5' RACE reads. The sample carries 350,000 to 550,000 distinct CDR3 sequences, around 26% recorded once. The origin of this receptor is a male donor with ankylosing spondylitis. The V and J genes are TRBV6-2 or TRBV6-3 and TRBJ2-1; TRBD2 agrees at 9 bases. Source material: blood, either unsorted or a sorted T cell fraction (not recorded which). The DNA for the CDR3 is TGTGCCAGCAGGCTAGCGGGGTCGGGCAATGAGCAGTTCTTC. Protein sequence: CASRLAGSGNEQFF.